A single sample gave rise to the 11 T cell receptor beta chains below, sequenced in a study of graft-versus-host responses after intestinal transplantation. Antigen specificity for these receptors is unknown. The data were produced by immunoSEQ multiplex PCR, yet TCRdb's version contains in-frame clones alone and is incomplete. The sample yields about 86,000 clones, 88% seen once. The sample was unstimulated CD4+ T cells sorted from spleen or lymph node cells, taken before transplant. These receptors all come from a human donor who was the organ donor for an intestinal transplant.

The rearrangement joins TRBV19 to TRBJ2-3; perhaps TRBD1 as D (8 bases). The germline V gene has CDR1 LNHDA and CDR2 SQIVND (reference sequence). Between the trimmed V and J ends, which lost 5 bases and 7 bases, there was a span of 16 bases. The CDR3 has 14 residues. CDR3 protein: CASSQQGGRNTQYF. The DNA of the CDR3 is TGTGCCAGTAGTCAACAGGGGGGGCGGAATACGCAGTATTTT.

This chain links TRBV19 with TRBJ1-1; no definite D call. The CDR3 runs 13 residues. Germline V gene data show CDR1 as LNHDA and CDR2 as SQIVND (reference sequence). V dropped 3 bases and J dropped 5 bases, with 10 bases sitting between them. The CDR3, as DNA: TGTGCCAGTAGTATTTATCCGGAGACTGAAGCTTTCTTT. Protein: CASSIYPETEAFF.

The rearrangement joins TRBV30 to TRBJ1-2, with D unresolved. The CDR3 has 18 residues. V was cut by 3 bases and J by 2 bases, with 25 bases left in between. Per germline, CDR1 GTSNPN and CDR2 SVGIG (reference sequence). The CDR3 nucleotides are TGTGCCTGGAGGGACCAGAGGGAGCCGGGCAGTGCGAACTATGGCTACACCTTC. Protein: CAWRDQREPGSANYGYTF.

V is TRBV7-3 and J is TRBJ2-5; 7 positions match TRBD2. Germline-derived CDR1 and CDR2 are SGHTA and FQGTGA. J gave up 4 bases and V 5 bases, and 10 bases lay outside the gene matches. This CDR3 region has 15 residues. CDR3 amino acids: CASSALGGIGETQYF. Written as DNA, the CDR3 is TGTGCCAGCAGCGCCCTGGGGGGGATTGGAGAGACCCAGTACTTC. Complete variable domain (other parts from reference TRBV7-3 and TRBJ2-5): GAGVSQTPSNKVTEKGKYVELRCDPISGHTALYWYRQSLGQGPEFLIYFQGTGAADDSGLPNDRFFAVRPEGSVSTLKIQRTERGDSAVYLCASSALGGIGETQYFGPGTRLLVL.

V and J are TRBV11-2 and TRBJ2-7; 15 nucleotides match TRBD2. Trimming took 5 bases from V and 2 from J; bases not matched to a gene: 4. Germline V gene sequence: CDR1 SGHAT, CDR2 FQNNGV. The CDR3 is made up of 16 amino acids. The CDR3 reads CASSRWTSGGAYEQYF. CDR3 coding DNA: TGTGCCAGCAGCCGTTGGACTAGCGGGGGGGCCTACGAGCAGTACTTC.

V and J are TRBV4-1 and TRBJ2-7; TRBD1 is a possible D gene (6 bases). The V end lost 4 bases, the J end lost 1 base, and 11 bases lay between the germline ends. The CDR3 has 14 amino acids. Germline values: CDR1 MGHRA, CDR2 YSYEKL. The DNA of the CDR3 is TGCGCCAGCAGCCGTGGACAGTTGTCCTACGAGCAGTACTTC. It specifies CASSRGQLSYEQYF.

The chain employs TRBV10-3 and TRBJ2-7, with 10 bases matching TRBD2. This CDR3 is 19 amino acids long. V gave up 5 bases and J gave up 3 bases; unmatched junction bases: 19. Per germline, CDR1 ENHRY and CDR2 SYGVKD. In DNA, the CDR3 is TGTGCCATCAGTCCATCGCTTGGGAGCGGGGGGGTTGACTTCTACGAGCAGTACTTC. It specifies CAISPSLGSGGVDFYEQYF.

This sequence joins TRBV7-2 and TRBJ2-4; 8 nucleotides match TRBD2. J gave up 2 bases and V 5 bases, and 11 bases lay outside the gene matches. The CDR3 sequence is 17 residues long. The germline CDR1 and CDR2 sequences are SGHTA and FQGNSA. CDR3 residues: CASSPRGGWLTKNIQYF. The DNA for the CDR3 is TGTGCCAGCAGCCCCCGGGGGGGTTGGTTGACCAAAAACATTCAGTACTTC.

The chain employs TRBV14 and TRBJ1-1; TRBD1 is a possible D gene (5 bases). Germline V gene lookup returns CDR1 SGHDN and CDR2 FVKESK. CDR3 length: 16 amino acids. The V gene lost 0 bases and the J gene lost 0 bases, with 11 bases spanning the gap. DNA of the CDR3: TGTGCCAGCAGCCAAGATCTCGGGGGGTTGAACACTGAAGCTTTCTTT. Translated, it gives CASSQDLGGLNTEAFF. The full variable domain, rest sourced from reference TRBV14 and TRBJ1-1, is EAGVTQFPSHSVIEKGQTVTLRCDPISGHDNLYWYRRVMGKEIKFLLHFVKESKQDESGMPNNRFLAERTGGTYSTLKVQPAELEDSGVYFCASSQDLGGLNTEAFFGQGTRLTVV.

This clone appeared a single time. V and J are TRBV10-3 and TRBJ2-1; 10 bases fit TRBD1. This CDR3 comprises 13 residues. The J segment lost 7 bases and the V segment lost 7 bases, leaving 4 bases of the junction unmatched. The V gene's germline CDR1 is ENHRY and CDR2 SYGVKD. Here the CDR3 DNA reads TGTGCCATCATGGGGACAGGGGCAAATGAGCAGTTCTTC. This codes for CAIMGTGANEQFF.

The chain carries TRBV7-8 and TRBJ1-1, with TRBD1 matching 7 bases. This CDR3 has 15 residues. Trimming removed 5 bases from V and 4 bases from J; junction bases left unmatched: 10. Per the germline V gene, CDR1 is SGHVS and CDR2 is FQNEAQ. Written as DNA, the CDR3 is TGTGCCAGCAGCCCCGGAGACAGGGTGGGCACTGAAGCTTTCTTT. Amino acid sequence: CASSPGDRVGTEAFF.